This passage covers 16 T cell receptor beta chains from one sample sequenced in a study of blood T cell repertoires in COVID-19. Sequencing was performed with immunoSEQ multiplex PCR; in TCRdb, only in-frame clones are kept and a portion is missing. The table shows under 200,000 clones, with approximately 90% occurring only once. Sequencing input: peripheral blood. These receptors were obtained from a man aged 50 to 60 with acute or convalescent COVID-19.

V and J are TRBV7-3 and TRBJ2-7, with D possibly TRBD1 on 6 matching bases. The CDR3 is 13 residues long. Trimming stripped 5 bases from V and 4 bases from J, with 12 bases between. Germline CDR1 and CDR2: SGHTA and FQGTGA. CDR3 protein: CASSTGTNYEQYV. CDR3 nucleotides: TGTGCCAGCAGCACCGGGACAAATTACGAGCAGTACGTC.

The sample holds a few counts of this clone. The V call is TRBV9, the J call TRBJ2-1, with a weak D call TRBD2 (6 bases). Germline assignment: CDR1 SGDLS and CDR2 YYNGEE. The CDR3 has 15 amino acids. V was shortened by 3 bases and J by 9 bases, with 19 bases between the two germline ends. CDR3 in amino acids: CASSARLVAGGEQFF. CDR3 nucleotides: TGTGCCAGCAGCGCCCGACTAGTCGCTGGGGGTGAGCAGTTCTTC.

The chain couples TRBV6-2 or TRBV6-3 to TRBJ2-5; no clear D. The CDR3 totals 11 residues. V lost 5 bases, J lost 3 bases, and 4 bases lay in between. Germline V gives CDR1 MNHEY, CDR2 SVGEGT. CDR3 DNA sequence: TGTGCCAGCAGTCCAGAAGAGACCCAGTACTTC. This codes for CASSPEETQYF.

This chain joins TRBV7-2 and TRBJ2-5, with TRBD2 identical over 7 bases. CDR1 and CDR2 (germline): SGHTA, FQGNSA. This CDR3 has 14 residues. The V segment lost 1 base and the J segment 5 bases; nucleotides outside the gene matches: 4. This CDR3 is CASSLVWRGETQYF. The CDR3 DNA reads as TGTGCCAGCAGCTTAGTTTGGCGGGGGGAGACCCAGTACTTC.

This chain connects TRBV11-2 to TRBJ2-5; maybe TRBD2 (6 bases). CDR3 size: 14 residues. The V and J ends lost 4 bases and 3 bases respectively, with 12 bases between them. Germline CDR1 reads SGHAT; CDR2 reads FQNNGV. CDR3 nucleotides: TGTGCCAGCAGCTACAACTGGGGGGAAGAGACCCAGTACTTC. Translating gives CASSYNWGEETQYF.

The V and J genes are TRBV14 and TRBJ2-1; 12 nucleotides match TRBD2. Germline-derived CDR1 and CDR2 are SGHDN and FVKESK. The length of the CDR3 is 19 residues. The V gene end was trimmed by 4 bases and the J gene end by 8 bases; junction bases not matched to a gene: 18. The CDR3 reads CASSPGLAGKSGTTDEQFF. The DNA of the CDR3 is TGTGCCAGCAGCCCCGGACTAGCGGGGAAATCCGGAACTACCGATGAGCAGTTCTTC.

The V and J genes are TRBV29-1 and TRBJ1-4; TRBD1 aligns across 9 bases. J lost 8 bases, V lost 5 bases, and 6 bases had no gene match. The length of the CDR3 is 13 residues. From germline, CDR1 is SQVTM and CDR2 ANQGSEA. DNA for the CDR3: TGCAGCGTTACCGGGACAGGGTCAGAAAAACTGTTTTTT. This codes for CSVTGTGSEKLFF.

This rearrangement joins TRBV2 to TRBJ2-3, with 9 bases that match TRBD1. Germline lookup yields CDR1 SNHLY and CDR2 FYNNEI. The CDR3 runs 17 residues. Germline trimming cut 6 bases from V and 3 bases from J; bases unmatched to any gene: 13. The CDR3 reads CASSARGAGTGTDTQYF. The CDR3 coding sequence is TGTGCCAGCAGCGCCCGGGGGGCCGGGACAGGGACAGATACGCAGTATTTT. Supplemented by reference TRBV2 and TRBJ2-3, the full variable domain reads EPEVTQTPSHQVTQMGQEVILRCVPISNHLYFYWYRQILGQKVEFLVSFYNNEISEKSEIFDDQFSVERPDGSNFTLKIRSTKLEDSAMYFCASSARGAGTGTDTQYFGPGTRLTVL.

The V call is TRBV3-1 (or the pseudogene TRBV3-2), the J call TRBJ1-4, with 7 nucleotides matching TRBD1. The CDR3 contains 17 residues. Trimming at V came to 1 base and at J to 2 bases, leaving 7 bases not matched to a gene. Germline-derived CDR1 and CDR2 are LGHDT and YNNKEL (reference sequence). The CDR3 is CASSQGQQGSTNEKLFF. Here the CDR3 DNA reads TGTGCCAGCAGCCAAGGCCAACAGGGGTCCACTAATGAAAAACTGTTTTTT.

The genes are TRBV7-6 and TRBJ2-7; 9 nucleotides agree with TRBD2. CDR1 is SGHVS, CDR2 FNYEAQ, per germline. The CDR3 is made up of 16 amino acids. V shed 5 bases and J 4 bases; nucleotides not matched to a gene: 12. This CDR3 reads CASSPGMAGGSYEQYF. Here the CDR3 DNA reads TGTGCCAGCAGCCCAGGGATGGCGGGAGGGTCATACGAGCAGTACTTC.

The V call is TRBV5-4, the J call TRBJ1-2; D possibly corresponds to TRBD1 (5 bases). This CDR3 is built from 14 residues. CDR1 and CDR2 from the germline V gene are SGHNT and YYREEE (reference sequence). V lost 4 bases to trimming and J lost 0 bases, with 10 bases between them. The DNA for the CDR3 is TGTGCCAGCAGCGGCCCAGGGACTAACTATGGCTACACCTTC. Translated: CASSGPGTNYGYTF.

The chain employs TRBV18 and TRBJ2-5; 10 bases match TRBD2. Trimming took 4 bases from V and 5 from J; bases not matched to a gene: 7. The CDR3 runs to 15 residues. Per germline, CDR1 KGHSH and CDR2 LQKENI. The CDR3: CASSRLAGGEETQYF. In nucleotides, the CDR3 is TGTGCCAGCTCACGACTAGCGGGTGGTGAGGAGACCCAGTACTTC.

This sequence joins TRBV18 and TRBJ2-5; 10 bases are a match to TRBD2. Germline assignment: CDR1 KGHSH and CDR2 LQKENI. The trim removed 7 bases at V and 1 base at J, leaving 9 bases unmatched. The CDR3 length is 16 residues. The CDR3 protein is CASLPGAGGPQETQYF. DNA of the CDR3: TGTGCCAGCTTACCGGGAGCGGGAGGGCCCCAAGAGACCCAGTACTTC.

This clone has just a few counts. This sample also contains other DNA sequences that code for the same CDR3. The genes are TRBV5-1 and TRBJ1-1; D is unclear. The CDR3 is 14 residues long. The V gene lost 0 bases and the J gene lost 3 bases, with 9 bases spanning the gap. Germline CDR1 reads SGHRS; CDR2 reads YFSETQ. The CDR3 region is CASSLAGGYTEAFF. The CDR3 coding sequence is TGCGCCAGCAGCTTGGCCGGAGGGTACACTGAAGCTTTCTTT.

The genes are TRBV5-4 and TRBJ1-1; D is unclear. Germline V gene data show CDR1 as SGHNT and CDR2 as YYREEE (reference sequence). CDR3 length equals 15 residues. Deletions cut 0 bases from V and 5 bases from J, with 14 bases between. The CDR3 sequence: CASSLGGGSRTEAFF. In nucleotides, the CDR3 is TGTGCCAGCAGCTTGGGTGGAGGGTCGCGGACTGAAGCTTTCTTT. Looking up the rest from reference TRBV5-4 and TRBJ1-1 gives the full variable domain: ETGVTQSPTHLIKTRGQQVTLRCSSQSGHNTVSWYQQALGQGPQFIFQYYREEENGRGNFPPRFSGLQFPNYSSELNVNALELDDSALYLCASSLGGGSRTEAFFGQGTRLTVV.

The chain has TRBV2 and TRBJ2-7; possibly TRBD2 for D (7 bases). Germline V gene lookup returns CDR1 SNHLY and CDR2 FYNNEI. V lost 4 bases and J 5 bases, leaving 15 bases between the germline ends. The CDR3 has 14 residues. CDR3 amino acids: CASSVGGGPHEQYV. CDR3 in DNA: TGTGCCAGCAGTGTTGGGGGGGGCCCCCACGAGCAGTACGTC.